What follows describes a single TCR beta chain. What it recognizes is unknown. TCRdb re-analyzed the 5' RACE reads; it lists each CDR3 protein once, without DNA. Recorded here are around 410,000 distinct CDR3 sequences; the top ten clones represent 2% to 2.5%. These data are taken from a study of monozygotic twins with inflammatory bowel disease. Total RNA from whole blood was isolated with no T cell sorting. Broader study findings: Limited power may explain why concordant and discordant twins showed no difference in repertoire similarity. Distinguishing T cell subtypes was not possible. Relative to healthy twins, IBD patients had fewer clonotypes in common with others, a gap that was especially apparent with disease activity.

Germline V gives CDR1 DFQATT, CDR2 SNEGSKA (reference sequence). This CDR3 has 13 residues. This sequence joins TRBV20-1 and TRBJ2-7; absent DNA, TCRdb's TRBD2 call cannot be checked. The TCR comes from a human donor with ulcerative colitis or Crohn's disease, or a healthy co-twin of an affected twin (not recorded which). What was sequenced was blood. Here the CDR3 reads CSAGGTSGYEQYF.